This T cell receptor beta chain was found in a study of CD8 T cells in ankylosing spondylitis (dated 2017 in TCRdb). Background on the whole study: The study set out to find disease-linked TCR variants by profiling T cell receptor beta repertoires in ankylosing spondylitis patients and healthy donors. Samples of peripheral blood were taken, and for ankylosing spondylitis patients, synovial fluid was collected as well. The whole study cohort included over a hundred healthy donors and some 27 ankylosing spondylitis patients. What the study reported, not specific to this receptor: A TCR beta motif made up of roughly eight highly homologous amino acid variants appeared to be characteristic of blood from ankylosing spondylitis patients. Significant enrichment of the disease-linked clones was reported in matched synovial fluid samples from ankylosing spondylitis patients. The disease-linked clones showed a CD8+ phenotype and occurred at relatively low frequencies in peripheral blood. Some motif variants had previously been reported in the synovial fluid and blood of reactive arthritis patients, which suggests shared mechanisms of disease initiation.

The instrument was an Illumina HiSeq 2500. Quantitative 5'-RACE with molecular barcodes was the method used to prepare the TCR beta libraries. The published analysis was carried out like this. A new computational method based on a probabilistic model of VDJ rearrangement was used to identify disease-linked TCR variants. TCRdb applied fastp at Q25 and MiXCR to the public reads, then kept only in-frame beta chains. For every CDR3 protein sequence, its rows merge into one entry that carries the most common genes and DNA. TCRdb, not the original authors, processed these V and J calls. This sample is represented by about 450,000 distinct CDR3 sequences; roughly 25% of them were singletons. 0.89% of the sample goes to the ten largest clones. This clonotype was recorded a few times. Its binding antigen is unknown. No base quality values were provided; no much bigger clone lies one nucleotide off. This TCR was sampled from a male donor with ankylosing spondylitis. Sequenced: blood, either unsorted or a sorted T cell fraction (not recorded which).

In nucleotide form, the sequence is TGTGCCAGCAGTTCCTTACTAGCGGGAGGAGGCGAGCAGTACTTC. Its product reads: CASSSLLAGGGEQYF. The chain couples TRBV6-2 or TRBV6-3 to TRBJ2-7; 12 bases in the middle match TRBD2. CDR1 MNHEY and CDR2 SVGEGT were looked up in the germline V gene. Trimmed from V: 4 bases; trimmed from J: 6 bases; junction bases lacking a gene match: 7. Counted from cysteine to phenylalanine, this CDR3 has 15 amino acids. Only the CDR3 region is kept as DNA, spanning 45 bases read in frame from base 1.